Following are 19 T cell receptor beta chains from one sample sequenced in a study of OX40 agonist ivuxolimab in advanced cancers. The protocol used for the library was the immunoSEQ multiplex PCR assay. TCRdb's version of the immuneACCESS table is confined to in-frame rearrangements and falls short of the full clone set. An unresolved V gene accounts for under half of the shortfall where checked; the remainder is of unknown origin. A total of around 58,000 clones appear in this sample, more than 70% of them only once. The ten largest clonotypes hold 5.2% of the sample. Sample: CD4+ or CD8+ T cells sorted from blood, taken in a trial of the OX40 agonist ivuxolimab. The receptors originated from an adult with an advanced solid tumor such as melanoma, head and neck, liver or kidney cancer.

CDR3 region: CASSLEGTEGTQHF. In DNA, the CDR3 is TGCGCCAGCAGCTTGGAGGGAACCGAGGGGACCCAGCATTTT. The chain has TRBV5-1 and TRBJ1-5; possibly TRBD1 for D (5 bases). CDR1 is SGHRS and CDR2 is YFSETQ in the germline V gene. V dropped 0 bases and J dropped 11 bases, with 15 bases sitting between them. There are 14 residues in the CDR3.

J is TRBJ2-7 and V is TRBV2; 7 bases fit TRBD1. V trimming: 10 bases; J trimming: 5 bases; junction bases outside the gene matches: 8. Germline V gene sequence: CDR1 SNHLY, CDR2 FYNNEI. This CDR3 has 12 residues. The DNA of the CDR3 is TGTGCCACACGACAGGGATGGGACGAGCAGTACTTC. Translated: CATRQGWDEQYF.

The chain combines TRBV29-1 with TRBJ2-5; 9 bases are shared with TRBD1. CDR1 is SQVTM, CDR2 ANQGSEA, per germline. This CDR3 spans 13 amino acids. The V and J ends lost 8 bases and 2 bases, in that order; junction bases with no gene match: 6. DNA of the CDR3: TGCAGCCTGGGACAGGGAGGTCAAGAGACCCAGTACTTC. Translating gives CSLGQGGQETQYF.

The rearrangement joins TRBV6-6 to TRBJ2-1; no clear D gene. Trimming left V 4 bases short and J 6 bases short, with 13 bases between. Germline lookup yields CDR1 MNHNY and CDR2 SVGAGI (reference sequence). The CDR3 runs to 14 residues. In DNA, the CDR3 is TGTGCCAGCAGTTCCTCCGTGTCAGGCAATGAGCAGTTCTTC. This sequence encodes CASSSSVSGNEQFF.

The chain is built from TRBV4-1 and TRBJ1-5, with a possible D match to TRBD1 (5 bases). The CDR3 sequence is 16 residues long. The V gene lost 0 bases and the J gene lost 2 bases, with 11 bases spanning the gap. Germline V gene data show CDR1 as MGHRA and CDR2 as YSYEKL. In nucleotides, the CDR3 is TGCGCCAGCAGCCAAGATGGGGGTATCGGCAATCAGCCCCAGCATTTT. This gives the protein CASSQDGGIGNQPQHF.

The rearrangement joins TRBV19 to TRBJ2-4; D is undetermined. This CDR3 is built from 15 residues. Deletions cut 2 bases from V and 1 base from J, with 9 bases between. The V gene's germline CDR1 is LNHDA and CDR2 SQIVND (reference sequence). CDR3 DNA: TGTGCCAGTAGTATAAGGGCCCTGGCCAAAAACATTCAGTACTTC. Translating it yields CASSIRALAKNIQYF. The full variable domain, with the rest looked up from reference TRBV19 and TRBJ2-4, is DGGITQSPKYLFRKEGQNVTLSCEQNLNHDAMYWYRQDPGQGLRLIYYSQIVNDFQKGDIAEGYSVSREKKESFPLTVTSAQKNPTAFYLCASSIRALAKNIQYFGAGTRLSVL.

The chain links TRBV29-1 to TRBJ2-7; the D gene could be TRBD1 or TRBD2 (5 bases each). V was shortened by 4 bases and J by 4 bases, with 11 bases between the two germline ends. The germline gives CDR1 SQVTM, CDR2 ANQGSEA. The CDR3 is 12 residues long. The CDR3 bases are TGCAGCGTTGGCCGGGACGTGTACGAGCAGTACTTC. Translation gives CSVGRDVYEQYF.

The genes are TRBV5-5 and TRBJ1-5; 9 nucleotides line up with TRBD1. Germline V gene data show CDR1 as SGHKS and CDR2 as YYEKEE (reference sequence). CDR3 size: 15 residues. The V segment lost 3 bases and the J segment 7 bases; nucleotides outside the gene matches: 8. In nucleotides, the CDR3 is TGTGCCAGCAGCTCGTCGGGACAGGGTCAACAGCCCCAGCATTTT. Translated, it gives CASSSSGQGQQPQHF. Full variable domain (rest looked up from reference TRBV5-5 and TRBJ1-5): DAGVTQSPTHLIKTRGQQVTLRCSPISGHKSVSWYQQVLGQGPQFIFQYYEKEERGRGNFPDRFSARQFPNYSSELNVNALLLGDSALYLCASSSSGQGQQPQHFGDGTRLSIL.

The chain employs TRBV28 and TRBJ1-2; unclear D gene. Trimming cost V 1 base and J 8 bases, with 11 bases left between them. There are 13 residues in the CDR3. Germline loops: CDR1 MDHEN, CDR2 SYDVKM. CDR3 nucleotides: TGTGCCAGCAGTTTATCGCAGGAGTCGGGCTACACCTTC. Its protein product is CASSLSQESGYTF.

The genes are TRBV5-1 and TRBJ2-2; D possibly corresponds to TRBD2 (5 bases). The CDR3 is made up of 13 amino acids. Per germline, CDR1 SGHRS and CDR2 YFSETQ. V was shortened by 4 bases and J by 8 bases, with 12 bases between the two germline ends. CDR3 residues: CASSIEAVGELFF. The CDR3 DNA reads TGCGCCAGCAGCATCGAAGCGGTAGGGGAGCTGTTTTTT. The whole variable domain, remainder taken from reference TRBV5-1 and TRBJ2-2, is KAGVTQTPRYLIKTRGQQVTLSCSPISGHRSVSWYQQTPGQGLQFLFEYFSETQRNKGNFPGRFSGRQFSNSRSEMNVSTLELGDSALYLCASSIEAVGELFFGEGSRLTVL.

The chain employs TRBV6-1 and TRBJ2-5, with D perhaps TRBD2 (6 bases). This CDR3 has 13 residues. Deletions cut 3 bases from V and 5 bases from J, with 10 bases between. The V gene's germline CDR1 is MNHNS and CDR2 SASEGT. CDR3 loop: CASSDRRVETQYF. CDR3 coding DNA: TGTGCCAGCAGTGATAGGAGGGTTGAGACCCAGTACTTC.

On this clone itself: A single base separates this from a much larger clone, so it may be a read error. The sample has other DNA sequences that encode this CDR3 too. The chain uses TRBV4-1 and TRBJ1-1, with 7 bases matching TRBD1. The junction had 5 bases not matched to a gene; V was cut back by 3 bases and J by 1 base. Looked up from germline, CDR1 is MGHRA and CDR2 is YSYEKL. This CDR3 region has 15 residues. Here the CDR3 DNA reads TGCGCCAGCAGCCAGGGACAGAAGTCGAACACTGAAGCTTTCTTT. Translation gives CASSQGQKSNTEAFF.

The J gene is TRBJ2-5, the V gene TRBV28; no clear D. This CDR3 spans 14 amino acids. The ends were cut back, 6 bases at V and 2 bases at J, with 13 bases in the middle. The germline V gene has CDR1 MDHEN and CDR2 SYDVKM. The chain's CDR3 is CASSPGRRQETQYF. As DNA, the CDR3 is TGTGCCAGCAGCCCCGGCAGACGGCAAGAGACCCAGTACTTC.

The CDR3 is CASSLSPHTEAFF. The CDR3 DNA follows: TGTGCCAGCAGTTTATCCCCTCACACTGAAGCTTTCTTT. The chain has TRBV28 and TRBJ1-1, with unresolved D. Looked up from germline, CDR1 is MDHEN and CDR2 is SYDVKM. The CDR3 extends over 13 amino acids. The ends were cut back, 1 base at V and 3 bases at J, with 6 bases in the middle.

This clone was observed a few times. The chain couples TRBV27 to TRBJ2-7; tentative D call: TRBD1 (6 bases). Germline values: CDR1 MNHEY, CDR2 SMNVEV (reference sequence). CDR3 length: 15 amino acids. V dropped 4 bases and J dropped 2 bases, with 15 bases sitting between them. The CDR3 DNA follows: TGTGCCAGCAGTTCCCTGGGGACAACTGCCTACGAGCAGTACTTC. Translated: CASSSLGTTAYEQYF.

The chain joins TRBV7-8 to TRBJ2-2; weak D call: TRBD2 (5 bases). Germline values: CDR1 SGHVS, CDR2 FQNEAQ. The germline V and J ends were trimmed by 5 bases and 3 bases, with 10 bases remaining between them. The CDR3 has 14 residues. In nucleotides, the CDR3 is TGTGCCAGCAGCACCTGGACTGACACCGGGGAGCTGTTTTTT. Its translation is CASSTWTDTGELFF.

CDR3 bases: TGTGCCAGCAGCTTACTAGTCAGGACGAACACCGGGGAGCTGTTTTTT. Its translation is CASSLLVRTNTGELFF. The V call is TRBV7-6, the J call TRBJ2-2; D gene ambiguous. This CDR3 contains 16 residues. Germline CDR1 is SGHVS and CDR2 is FNYEAQ. V lost 2 bases and J 0 bases, leaving 10 bases between the germline ends.

This clone showed up just once. The chain carries TRBV18 and TRBJ2-2, with D hard to call. V lost 5 bases, J lost 5 bases, and 15 bases lay in between. Per germline, CDR1 KGHSH and CDR2 LQKENI. The CDR3 runs to 15 residues. The CDR3 DNA sequence: TGTGCCAGCTCAGCCGGGTCAGTCCCAACCGGGGAGCTGTTTTTT. Its translation is CASSAGSVPTGELFF.

The rearrangement uses TRBV2 and TRBJ1-5; 8 bases line up with TRBD1. Trimming removed 6 bases from V and 2 bases from J; junction bases left unmatched: 6. The CDR3 length is 15 residues. Per the germline V gene, CDR1 is SNHLY and CDR2 is FYNNEI. CDR3 region: CASRRGQGGNQPQHF. The CDR3 bases are TGTGCCAGCAGAAGAGGACAGGGTGGCAATCAGCCCCAGCATTTT.